The clone carrying this T cell receptor beta chain was picked up many times. As yet, its antigen is unknown. The sample originates from a study of T-cell reconstitution after alpha-beta-depleted transplantation in children. Unique molecular identifiers were built into the TCRbeta library. Via MiXCR, TCRdb re-called the PCR reads, giving one row per CDR3 protein. The table shows 400,000 to 550,000 distinct CDR3 sequences, with over 9.5% occurring only once. The CDR3 is 14 residues long. V dropped 2 bases and J dropped 4; count of bases not matched to a gene: 5. The germline V gene encodes CDR1 DFQATT and CDR2 SNEGSKA (reference sequence). The study, taken as a whole, reports: At around two months after transplant, the alpha-beta T cells were reportedly derived from several hundred expanded clones that came from non-depleted graft cells. From newly produced T cells came most of the T-cell counts and diversity one year after transplant. Diversity of TCRbeta at day 60 was high in some patients, arising from surviving recipient T cells and thymic progenitors.

The J gene is TRBJ2-1, the V gene TRBV20-1; 7 bases align to TRBD2. The clonotype originates from a child aged 2 to 15 with inherited bone marrow failure, due to receive a stem cell transplant. The sequenced sample was PBMCs, obtained before TCRalphabeta/CD19-depleted stem cell transplant. CDR3 loop: CSARRLAEYNEQFF. Written as DNA, the CDR3 is TGCAGTGCTAGACGACTAGCTGAGTACAATGAGCAGTTCTTC.